This is a list of T cell receptor beta chains from one sample in a study of shared T cell receptors in the human thymus. Assay used: immunoSEQ multiplex PCR; TCRdb lists only in-frame clones, some missing. The table has hundreds of thousands of clones, around three quarters seen once. Another study also made use of these data, one on human thymus T cells.

Sequenced sample: thymocytes. These receptors all come from a boy younger than two with a congenital heart defect. Both conserved end residues are part of each CDR3.

cdr3_length j_call v_call cdr3_aa
18 TRBJ2-1 TRBV19 CASSIEPTGASSYNEQFF
13 TRBJ2-7 TRBV6-1 CATCGGGSYEQYF
13 TRBJ2-7 TRBV29-1 CSVRPSDLYEQYF
12 TRBJ1-2 TRBV25-1 CASSIMGQGRTF
14 TRBJ2-7 TRBV7-2 CASGGAGGSYEQYF
15 TRBJ2-2 TRBV4-3 CASSRRGNAFGELFF
17 TRBJ2-2 TRBV5-4 CASRFGELAGAGGELFF
13 TRBJ2-7 TRBV10-2 CASSGAWATKQYF
17 TRBJ2-7 TRBV4-3 CASSQDLARESSYEQYF
14 TRBJ2-7 TRBV27 CASSNRTSGDEQYF
16 TRBJ2-1 TRBV27 CASSPPTEAGRNEQFF
16 TRBJ2-3 TRBV11-2 CASTTPRVGSTDTQYF
16 TRBJ2-7 TRBV14 CASSQGSGSTLYEQYF
17 TRBJ1-5 TRBV2 CASRRSDRGGSSQPQHF
16 TRBJ1-5 TRBV27 CASSTLGGIGNQPQHF
15 TRBJ2-1 TRBV18 CASSPGAGATHEQFF
15 TRBJ1-6 TRBV9 CASSGGTGGNSPLHF
18 TRBJ2-2 TRBV4-3 CASSQETTSGRLSGELFF
17 TRBJ2-1 TRBV5-4 CASSSRSGGSSYNEQFF
15 TRBJ2-7 TRBV7-9 CASSLERSQGYEQYF
16 TRBJ2-7 TRBV30 CAWSRLAVLSSYEQYF
19 TRBJ2-3 TRBV28 CASSRSPLLLAGGTDTQYF
17 TRBJ2-5 TRBV4-2 CASSQNRTSGKGETQYF
17 TRBJ2-3 TRBV5-1 CASSFRPGTRSTDTQYF
13 TRBJ2-7 TRBV6-6 CASTQNGHRGEYF
15 TRBJ2-4 TRBV15 CATSRGGDAGHIQYF
17 TRBJ2-1 TRBV7-2 CASSLALGLGVYNEQFF
15 TRBJ2-7 TRBV7-6 CASSLESAGSYEQYF
15 TRBJ2-1 TRBV10-1 CASTQREITHNEQFF
16 TRBJ2-7 TRBV7-6 CASSLGPAGVRYEQYF
20 TRBJ2-3 TRBV7-2 CASSLAGFAGGLNVTDTQYF
16 TRBJ2-3 TRBV28 CASTRGVQTSTDTQYF